Below are 15 T cell receptor beta chains sequenced from a single sample in a study of T cell responses to AZD1222 COVID-19 vaccine. The method was immunoSEQ multiplex PCR; TCRdb's version includes in-frame clones alone and lacks a portion of them. The sample shows roughly 130,000 clones, 92% of them seen only once. Here the sequenced sample was peripheral blood, taken on day 0 of AZD1222 vaccination. The receptors shown here come from an adult in good health.

The gene calls are TRBV7-9 and TRBJ2-6; either TRBD1 or TRBD2 may supply D (5 bases each). Germline-derived CDR1 and CDR2 are SEHNR and FQNEAQ (reference sequence). This CDR3 is built from 16 residues. V lost 9 bases and J lost 0, with 15 bases in between. CDR3 sequence reads: CASAPGRDSGANVLTF. CDR3 in DNA: TGTGCCAGTGCCCCGGGACGAGACTCTGGGGCCAACGTCCTGACTTTC.

The chain couples TRBV10-3 to TRBJ1-2; D is unclear. Germline CDR1 ENHRY, CDR2 SYGVKD. The CDR3 has 17 residues. Trimming shortened V by 0 bases and J by 2 bases, and 16 bases separated the two germline ends. CDR3 loop: CAISESVGKESNYGYTF. For the CDR3, the DNA is TGTGCCATCAGTGAGTCAGTGGGGAAGGAATCGAACTATGGCTACACCTTC.

The V gene is TRBV7-2, the J gene TRBJ1-1; no firm D call. Germline V CDR1 and CDR2: SGHTA, FQGNSA. The ends were cut back, 4 bases at V and 2 bases at J, with 11 bases in the middle. The CDR3 extends over 14 amino acids. The CDR3: CASSWKHDNTEAFF. CDR3 sequence (DNA): TGTGCCAGCAGCTGGAAACACGACAACACTGAAGCTTTCTTT. Looking up the rest from reference TRBV7-2 and TRBJ1-1 gives the full variable domain: GAGVSQSPSNKVTEKGKDVELRCDPISGHTALYWYRQSLGQGLEFLIYFQGNSAPDKSGLPSDRFSAERTGGSVSTLTIQRTQQEDSAVYLCASSWKHDNTEAFFGQGTRLTVV.

In this sample, this clone turned up a few times. This chain uses TRBV7-2 with TRBJ2-1; 9 nucleotides line up with TRBD2. The CDR3 has 15 residues. V trimming: 5 bases; J trimming: 10 bases; junction bases outside the gene matches: 12. Germline loops: CDR1 SGHTA, CDR2 FQGNSA. This CDR3 reads CASSLSSGAIREQFF. DNA for the CDR3: TGTGCCAGCAGCCTTTCTAGCGGGGCCATACGCGAGCAGTTCTTC.

The rearrangement uses TRBV11-2 and TRBJ1-1; a possible D gene is TRBD1 (6 bases). V lost 5 bases and J lost 6, with 13 bases in between. Germline V gene data show CDR1 as SGHAT and CDR2 as FQNNGV. The CDR3 is made up of 13 amino acids. This chain's CDR3 is CASSPTGPPEAFF. DNA of the CDR3: TGTGCCAGCAGCCCGACAGGTCCCCCTGAAGCTTTCTTT.

This clone occurred once. The chain uses TRBV6-9 and TRBJ1-5, with no clear D. Germline assignment: CDR1 MNHGY and CDR2 SVAAGI. Trimming took off 6 bases at V and 2 bases at J, with 14 bases between the two ends. This CDR3 is 15 amino acids long. The CDR3 sequence is CASRREVSGNQPQHF. CDR3 in DNA: TGTGCCAGCAGAAGGGAAGTATCGGGCAATCAGCCCCAGCATTTT.

V is TRBV12-3 or TRBV12-4 and J is TRBJ2-1; no firm D call. The CDR3 runs to 12 residues. Trimming took off 4 bases at V and 9 bases at J, with 10 bases between the two ends. The CDR3 nucleotides are TGTGCCAGCAGTTGGTTGTTGAGTGAGCAGTTCTTC. It specifies CASSWLLSEQFF.

V gene TRBV5-4 combines with J gene TRBJ2-7; D call uncertain. Germline assignment: CDR1 SGHNT and CDR2 YYREEE (reference sequence). V was clipped by 0 bases and J by 0 bases, with 13 bases between them. CDR3 size: 16 residues. CDR3 nucleotide sequence: TGTGCCAGCAGCTTGGGGGCGCAAATCCTCTCCTACGAGCAGTACTTC. Protein sequence: CASSLGAQILSYEQYF.

J is TRBJ1-3 and V is TRBV19, with D unresolved. The germline V and J ends were trimmed by 5 bases and 0 bases, with 2 bases remaining between them. Germline CDR1 reads LNHDA; CDR2 reads SQIVND (reference sequence). The CDR3 totals 12 residues. CDR3 amino acids: CASSYSGNTIYF. CDR3 nucleotides: TGTGCCAGTAGTTACTCTGGAAACACCATATATTTT.

The CDR3 DNA is TGTGCCCCACCCCCACTCGGACAGGCCATCAGGAACACTGAAGCTTTCTTT. Translating it yields CAPPPLGQAIRNTEAFF. The J gene is TRBJ1-1, the V gene TRBV24-1, with 7 bases that match TRBD1. The CDR3 sequence is 17 residues long. Unmatched junction bases numbered 19, after V lost 12 bases and J lost 1 base. The germline V gene has CDR1 KGHDR and CDR2 SFDVKD.

The chain is built from TRBV9 and TRBJ1-4; tentatively, D is TRBD1 (5 bases). The germline V gene encodes CDR1 SGDLS and CDR2 YYNGEE. V lost 0 bases and J lost 8, with 14 bases in between. The CDR3 runs to 15 residues. The CDR3 bases are TGTGCCAGCAGCGTAGGACGGGGGGATAAGGAAAAACTGTTTTTT. It codes for CASSVGRGDKEKLFF.

V is TRBV18 and J is TRBJ1-4; 9 nucleotides line up with TRBD1. Germline CDR1 and CDR2: KGHSH and LQKENI. Trimming removed 0 bases from V and 5 bases from J; junction bases left unmatched: 1. The CDR3 is 15 residues long. The CDR3 DNA reads TGTGCCAGCTCACCACCGGGACAGGGCAATGAAAAACTGTTTTTT. Protein: CASSPPGQGNEKLFF.

The chain links TRBV10-3 to TRBJ1-1; the match to TRBD1 covers 9 bases. Germline V gene data show CDR1 as ENHRY and CDR2 as SYGVKD. J lost 6 bases, V lost 5 bases, and 7 bases had no gene match. The CDR3 length is 14 residues. The CDR3 region is CAISRDRELAEAFF. The CDR3 bases are TGTGCCATCAGTCGGGACAGGGAGTTGGCTGAAGCTTTCTTT.

J is TRBJ1-1 and V is TRBV5-4; a possible D gene is TRBD1 (5 bases). V dropped 4 bases and J dropped 4 bases, with 14 bases sitting between them. Germline V lookup: CDR1 SGHNT, CDR2 YYREEE (reference sequence). The CDR3 consists of 14 residues. The DNA for the CDR3 is TGTGCCAGCAGCCCTTTTTGGGGGAGCACTGAAGCTTTCTTT. Its translation is CASSPFWGSTEAFF. Combining the CDR3 with reference TRBV5-4 and TRBJ1-1 gives the whole variable domain ETGVTQSPTHLIKTRGQQVTLRCSSQSGHNTVSWYQQALGQGPQFIFQYYREEENGRGNFPPRFSGLQFPNYSSELNVNALELDDSALYLCASSPFWGSTEAFFGQGTRLTVV.

The chain joins TRBV30 to TRBJ2-7; maybe TRBD1 (6 bases). The germline CDR1 and CDR2 sequences are GTSNPN and SVGIG (reference sequence). The germline V and J ends were trimmed by 0 bases and 0 bases, with 15 bases remaining between them. The CDR3 length is 16 residues. DNA for the CDR3: TGTGCCTGGAGTGTGTCAGGGGCCCTAAGCTCCTACGAGCAGTACGTC. Translating it yields CAWSVSGALSSYEQYV.